This T cell receptor beta chain came from a study of neurological immune-mediated disorders. The study's findings and limits: The greatest TCR clonal expansion appeared in HTLV-1-associated myelopathy and the smallest, falling below healthy controls, in multiple sclerosis.

TCRdb ran MiXCR on the 5' RACE reads and lists one entry per CDR3 protein. The table has approximately 50,000 distinct CDR3 sequences, about 3.8% seen once; the top ten hold 5% to 7%. Many counts were recorded for this clonotype. Antigen specificity is unknown. The CDR3 is made up of 16 amino acids. The ends lost 1 base at V and 6 bases at J; junction bases unmatched: 8. CDR1 is MDHEN, CDR2 SYDVKM, per germline. The chain joins TRBV28 to TRBJ2-1; 8 bases agree with TRBD2. Material: PBMCs. The TCR originated in a man between 60 and 75 years old with multiple sclerosis. CDR3 loop: CASSLFALGGGNEQFF. CDR3 in DNA: TGTGCCAGCAGTTTATTCGCCCTCGGGGGGGGCAATGAGCAGTTCTTC.